Below are 22 T cell receptor beta chains sequenced from a single sample in a study of T cells in Graves' hyperthyroidism and ophthalmopathy. Using RNA transcripts as the source, TCR beta CDR3 regions were amplified. First-round RT-PCR of the TCR CDR3 relied on the HTBI primer set. TCRdb recomputed calls from the multiplex PCR reads with MiXCR, one row per CDR3 protein. The table lists 470,000 or so distinct CDR3 sequences, around 21% of them singletons. Sequenced input: blood. The receptor set was obtained from a man aged 18 to 30 with Graves' hyperthyroidism.

V gene TRBV6-5 combines with J gene TRBJ1-1; D perhaps matches TRBD1 (6 bases). Germline V lookup: CDR1 MNHEY, CDR2 SVGAGI. The CDR3 runs 16 residues. V was clipped by 1 base and J by 1 base, with 13 bases between them. As DNA, the CDR3 is TGTGCCAGCAGTTACTTTCCGGGGGCCCGGAACACTGAAGCTTTCTTT. Its protein product is CASSYFPGARNTEAFF.

In its sample, this clonotype was seen many times. The chain joins TRBV27 to TRBJ1-2, with a weak D call TRBD1 (5 bases). The CDR3 extends over 13 amino acids. V was shortened by 2 bases and J by 5 bases, with 9 bases between the two germline ends. Germline CDR1 reads MNHEY; CDR2 reads SMNVEV (reference sequence). The CDR3 nucleotides read TGTGCCAGCAGTTTACGAGGGGCGTATGGCTACACCTTC. It is translated as CASSLRGAYGYTF.

This chain connects TRBV19 to TRBJ2-5; the match to TRBD2 covers 7 bases. The J segment lost 9 bases and the V segment lost 9 bases, leaving 13 bases of the junction unmatched. The germline CDR1 and CDR2 sequences are LNHDA and SQIVND (reference sequence). The CDR3 totals 13 residues. The CDR3 loop is CASKGRGDGPQYF. CDR3 sequence (DNA): TGTGCCAGCAAGGGGAGGGGAGACGGGCCCCAGTACTTC.

This clonotype was recorded only once. The chain recombines TRBV6-5 with TRBJ1-1; D gene ambiguous. V was clipped by 0 bases and J by 5 bases, with 7 bases between them. The V gene's germline CDR1 is MNHEY and CDR2 SVGAGI. The CDR3 consists of 13 residues. The CDR3 nucleotides read TGTGCCAGCAGTTACTCGATTTATACTGAAGCTTTCTTT. It yields the protein CASSYSIYTEAFF.

This clonotype appeared many times. The chain has TRBV2 and TRBJ1-2; maybe TRBD1 (5 bases). Germline V CDR1 and CDR2: SNHLY, FYNNEI. V was pared by 8 bases and J by 4 bases, with 14 bases between. The CDR3 has 13 residues. The CDR3: CASGNGGGYGYTF. DNA for the CDR3: TGTGCCAGCGGTAACGGGGGTGGCTATGGCTACACCTTC.

This clonotype was counted between two and nine times. This chain uses TRBV12-5 with TRBJ2-2, with D possibly matching TRBD1 (5 bases). Trimming stripped 2 bases from V and 5 bases from J, with 9 bases between. The CDR3 loop spans 14 amino acids. CDR1 and CDR2 from the germline V gene are LGHNT and FRNRAP. As DNA, the CDR3 is TGTGCTAGTGGTTTGTCAGGGTGGACCGGGGAGCTGTTTTTT. Amino acids: CASGLSGWTGELFF.

This clonotype was found many times. The genes are TRBV12-3 or TRBV12-4 and TRBJ2-7; 7 bases agree with TRBD1. The CDR3 runs 15 residues. Trimming removed 6 bases from V and 5 bases from J; junction bases left unmatched: 13. The CDR3 DNA sequence: TGTGCCAGCAGCTGGCGGACAGGACAGTTCGACGAGCAGTACTTC. This sequence encodes CASSWRTGQFDEQYF.

This clonotype was detected ten times or more. The chain has TRBV10-1 and TRBJ1-2; 9 bases agree with TRBD1. V lost 3 bases and J lost 8; bases outside the gene matches: 4. CDR1 is WNHNN and CDR2 is SYGVQD in the germline V gene (reference sequence). The CDR3 is 13 amino acids. CDR3: CASSEGTGNGYTF. The CDR3 region has the DNA TGCGCCAGCAGTGAAGGGACAGGGAACGGCTACACCTTC.

This clonotype was recorded many times. The rearrangement joins TRBV6-1 to TRBJ2-7, with D maybe TRBD2 (5 bases). Trimming removed 1 base at V and 3 bases at J, with 16 bases between. There are 16 residues in the CDR3. In germline, CDR1 is MNHNS, CDR2 SASEGT. This chain's CDR3 is CASSEGDFPGGYEQYF. In DNA, the CDR3 is TGTGCCAGCAGTGAAGGCGACTTCCCAGGAGGCTACGAGCAGTACTTC.

This clonotype was detected ten times or more. The chain uses TRBV12-3 or TRBV12-4 and TRBJ1-3; 10 positions match TRBD1. The trim removed 6 bases at V and 3 bases at J, leaving 5 bases unmatched. The CDR3 covers 15 residues. The CDR3 bases are TGTGCCAGCAGGGGACAGGGGTCAGGTGGAAACACCATATATTTT. It codes for CASRGQGSGGNTIYF.

Ten or more counts support this clonotype. The rearrangement uses TRBV11-2 and TRBJ2-7; tentative D call: TRBD1 (5 bases). The CDR3 length is 15 residues. From germline, CDR1 is SGHAT and CDR2 FQNNGV. The ends were cut back, 3 bases at V and 2 bases at J, with 14 bases in the middle. The CDR3 protein is CASSFGAGSTYEQYF. DNA of the CDR3: TGTGCCAGCAGCTTTGGGGCAGGCAGTACCTACGAGCAGTACTTC.

This clonotype occurred many times. In nucleotides, the CDR3 is TGTGCCAGCAGTTTTCGACAGGGGGCCTACGAGCAGTACTTC. Translating gives CASSFRQGAYEQYF. The chain joins TRBV6-5 to TRBJ2-7; 9 bases match TRBD1. V shed 4 bases and J 2 bases; nucleotides not matched to a gene: 3. The CDR3 extends over 14 amino acids. CDR1 and CDR2 from the germline V gene are MNHEY and SVGAGI.

This clonotype appeared many times. The rearrangement uses TRBV28 and TRBJ1-1; D gene unclear. Trimming took off 1 base at V and 10 bases at J, with 16 bases between the two ends. Germline V gene data show CDR1 as MDHEN and CDR2 as SYDVKM. The CDR3 extends over 14 amino acids. The DNA of the CDR3 is TGTGCCAGCAGTTTATCTGGTTCTAGCTCGAGAGCTTTCTTT. This translates into CASSLSGSSSRAFF.

The chain uses TRBV28 and TRBJ1-1; unclear D gene. The germline V gene encodes CDR1 MDHEN and CDR2 SYDVKM. This CDR3 region has 15 residues. The V end was cut by 6 bases, the J end by 7 bases, with 21 bases between. Written as DNA, the CDR3 is TGTGCCAGCAGCCTTAGTACCCTGAGGGTAGGTGAAGCTTTCTTT. It codes for CASSLSTLRVGEAFF.

This clonotype was counted many times. The V gene is TRBV2, the J gene TRBJ1-1, with 12 nucleotides matching TRBD1. J lost 10 bases, V lost 8 bases, and 5 bases had no gene match. This CDR3 has 12 amino acids. The germline V gene encodes CDR1 SNHLY and CDR2 FYNNEI. Here the CDR3 DNA reads TGTGCCAGCCGAAGGGACAGGGGGCGAGCTTTCTTT. Translating it yields CASRRDRGRAFF.

This chain uses TRBV4-2 with TRBJ1-3; TRBD1 might be the D (5 bases). Germline V gene data show CDR1 as LGHNA and CDR2 as YNFKEQ. The CDR3 contains 17 residues. V lost 3 bases and J 0 bases, leaving 15 bases between the germline ends. CDR3 sequence (DNA): TGTGCCAGCAGCCAGGGACCTGGGAGGTCCTCTGGAAACACCATATATTTT. Translating it yields CASSQGPGRSSGNTIYF.

This clonotype appeared many times. J is TRBJ1-2 and V is TRBV29-1; D is unclear. CDR3 length: 10 residues. The germline V gene has CDR1 SQVTM and CDR2 ANQGSEA. Trimming stripped 3 bases from V and 8 bases from J, with 7 bases between. Written as DNA, the CDR3 is TGCAGCGTTGAGGAGGGAGGCTACACCTTC. It specifies CSVEEGGYTF. Full variable domain (outside the CDR3, taken from reference TRBV29-1 and TRBJ1-2): SAVISQKPSRDICQRGTSLTIQCQVDSQVTMMFWYRQQPGQSLTLIATANQGSEATYESGFVIDKFPISRPNLTFSTLTVSNMSPEDSSIYLCSVEEGGYTFGSGTRLTVV.

This clonotype was found many times. The rearrangement uses TRBV7-8 and TRBJ1-5; 8 bases are shared with TRBD1. The trim removed 1 base at V and 4 bases at J, leaving 3 bases unmatched. Germline CDR1 reads SGHVS; CDR2 reads FQNEAQ. CDR3 length: 15 residues. CDR3 region: CASSLDRGGNQPQHF. The CDR3 DNA sequence: TGTGCCAGCAGCTTAGACAGGGGGGGAAATCAGCCCCAGCATTTT.

This rearrangement joins TRBV5-1 to TRBJ1-1; 10 nucleotides align to TRBD1. The germline V gene encodes CDR1 SGHRS and CDR2 YFSETQ. CDR3 length: 15 amino acids. After removal of 4 bases from V and 5 bases from J, the junction contained 8 bases not matched to a gene. CDR3 sequence reads: CASSVGQGLRTEAFF. Here the CDR3 DNA reads TGCGCCAGCAGCGTGGGACAGGGGCTGAGGACTGAAGCTTTCTTT.

This clonotype was recorded a few times. The rearrangement joins TRBV6-1 to TRBJ2-7, with 7 bases identical to TRBD2. CDR3 length equals 13 residues. V trimming: 9 bases; J trimming: 4 bases; junction bases outside the gene matches: 9. Germline CDR1 and CDR2: MNHNS and SASEGT. The CDR3 DNA sequence: TGTGCCAGTGCTCCGGGACTAATTTACGAGCAGTACTTC. Translated: CASAPGLIYEQYF.

The table lists this clonotype with a few counts. V and J are TRBV6-1 and TRBJ2-7; the match to TRBD2 covers 9 bases. Germline V CDR1 and CDR2: MNHNS, SASEGT. The CDR3 is 15 amino acids. V lost 6 bases and J lost 6; bases outside the gene matches: 12. CDR3 DNA sequence: TGTGCCAGCAGGGTACTGGGACTAGCCCAAGTCGAGCAGTACTTC. Amino acid sequence: CASRVLGLAQVEQYF.

The V call is TRBV12-3 or TRBV12-4, the J call TRBJ1-3; D is perhaps TRBD1 (5 bases). Trimming stripped 6 bases from V and 0 bases from J, with 15 bases between. The CDR3 has 16 residues. The CDR3 loop is CASRRDFRISGNTIYF. As DNA, the CDR3 is TGTGCCAGCAGGCGGGACTTTCGCATCTCTGGAAACACCATATATTTT.